The 12 T cell receptor beta chains listed next were all sequenced from one sample in a study of T cells after yellow fever vaccination. TCRdb re-called the 5' RACE reads with MiXCR, one entry per CDR3 protein. The profile shows hundreds of thousands of distinct CDR3 sequences, about 12% of them singletons. The sequences come from PBMCs, collected on the day of the yellow fever booster vaccination. The receptors derive from a man aged 30 to 39 who received the YFV17D yellow fever vaccine.

This clonotype was counted ten times or more. The chain links TRBV4-3 to TRBJ2-1; D ambiguous. The CDR3 extends over 15 amino acids. Germline-derived CDR1 and CDR2 are LGHNA and YSLEER. Trimming cost V 0 bases and J 3 bases, with 9 bases left between them. CDR3 nucleotide sequence: TGCGCCAGCAGCCAAGAGAACTTCGTCTACAATGAGCAGTTCTTC. This codes for CASSQENFVYNEQFF.

There are many counts of this clonotype. This sequence joins TRBV5-1 and TRBJ2-5; no clear D. The germline V gene has CDR1 SGHRS and CDR2 YFSETQ. The CDR3 runs 13 residues. Trimming pared 0 bases from V and 3 bases from J, leaving 6 bases between. The CDR3 DNA sequence: TGCGCCAGCAGCTTGGTCGCGGAAGAGACCCAGTACTTC. Residues: CASSLVAEETQYF. Together with reference TRBV5-1 and TRBJ2-5, the CDR3 gives the full variable domain: KAGVTQTPRYLIKTRGQQVTLSCSPISGHRSVSWYQQTPGQGLQFLFEYFSETQRNKGNFPGRFSGRQFSNSRSEMNVSTLELGDSALYLCASSLVAEETQYFGPGTRLLVL.

This clonotype was seen a handful of times. This chain uses TRBV4-2 with TRBJ1-2; maybe TRBD1 (6 bases). CDR1 is LGHNA, CDR2 YNFKEQ, per germline. CDR3 length equals 15 residues. Trimming took off 4 bases at V and 8 bases at J, with 20 bases between the two ends. CDR3 protein: CASSLSDNPGEGYTF. DNA of the CDR3: TGTGCCAGCAGCCTCTCGGATAACCCAGGGGAAGGCTACACCTTC.

In this sample, this clonotype turned up a few times. The V gene is TRBV18, the J gene TRBJ2-3; D perhaps matches TRBD2 (5 bases). CDR1 is KGHSH, CDR2 LQKENI, per germline. The CDR3 loop spans 13 amino acids. With 3 bases removed from V and 8 bases from J, the gap between germline ends came to 12 bases. In nucleotides, the CDR3 is TGTGCCAGCTCACCGGATTCCAGCGGTACGCAGTATTTT. Its protein is CASSPDSSGTQYF.

J is TRBJ1-3 and V is TRBV10-2; D is unclear. The CDR3 loop spans 16 amino acids. Germline loops: CDR1 WSHSY, CDR2 SAAADI. Trimming left V 0 bases short and J 1 base short, with 10 bases between. As DNA, the CDR3 is TGCGCCAGCAGTGAGTCGTGGAGGGATTCTGGAAACACCATATATTTT. Amino acid sequence: CASSESWRDSGNTIYF.

V gene TRBV7-2 combines with J gene TRBJ2-7; 16 bases align to TRBD2. The ends lost 4 bases at V and 2 bases at J; junction bases unmatched: 5. Germline assignment: CDR1 SGHTA and CDR2 FQGNSA. This CDR3 has 17 amino acids. The CDR3 is CASSSPGLAGGPYEQYF. In nucleotides, the CDR3 is TGTGCCAGCAGCTCTCCGGGACTAGCGGGAGGGCCCTACGAGCAGTACTTC. The full variable domain, with the rest looked up from reference TRBV7-2 and TRBJ2-7, is GAGVSQSPSNKVTEKGKDVELRCDPISGHTALYWYRQSLGQGLEFLIYFQGNSAPDKSGLPSDRFSAERTGGSVSTLTIQRTQQEDSAVYLCASSSPGLAGGPYEQYFGPGTRLTVT.

The rearrangement links TRBV5-1 to TRBJ2-2; 13 bases map to TRBD2. Germline lookup yields CDR1 SGHRS and CDR2 YFSETQ. The CDR3 extends over 14 amino acids. V lost 5 bases and J lost 7; bases outside the gene matches: 2. The CDR3 region is CASRLAGGHGELFF. Here the CDR3 DNA reads TGCGCCAGCAGACTAGCGGGAGGGCACGGGGAGCTGTTTTTT.

This clonotype was seen more than once but under ten times. The chain is built from TRBV9 and TRBJ2-1, with 11 bases aligning to TRBD2. The CDR3 sequence is 19 residues long. V was pared by 5 bases and J by 1 base, with 14 bases of the junction left unmatched. Germline CDR1 SGDLS, CDR2 YYNGEE. The DNA for the CDR3 is TGTGCCAGCAGTCCTACTAGCGGGAGTTATCGGGAGTCCTACAATGAGCAGTTCTTC. It yields the protein CASSPTSGSYRESYNEQFF.

This clonotype has more than one count but fewer than ten. The chain uses TRBV25-1 and TRBJ2-1, with 7 bases lining up with TRBD2. The J segment lost 5 bases and the V segment lost 0 bases, leaving 7 bases of the junction unmatched. Germline values: CDR1 MGHDK, CDR2 SYGVNS. The CDR3 runs to 16 residues. CDR3 bases: TGTGCCAGCAGTGAATATGGACTAGGGATGGACAATGAGCAGTTCTTC. Protein: CASSEYGLGMDNEQFF.

The rearrangement joins TRBV7-6 to TRBJ2-7, with D hard to call. The germline CDR1 and CDR2 sequences are SGHVS and FNYEAQ. This CDR3 is 15 amino acids long. The germline V and J ends were trimmed by 4 bases and 0 bases, with 13 bases remaining between them. The CDR3 DNA is TGTGCCAGCAGCTATTCGGACCTGAGCTCCTACGAGCAGTACTTC. Its protein product is CASSYSDLSSYEQYF. The whole variable domain, filled in from reference TRBV7-6 and TRBJ2-7, reads GAGVSQSPRYKVTKRGQDVALRCDPISGHVSLYWYRQALGQGPEFLTYFNYEAQQDKSGLPNDRFSAERPEGSISTLTIQRTEQRDSAMYRCASSYSDLSSYEQYFGPGTRLTVT.

The CDR3 sequence is CASRGPQTSSYNEQFF. For the CDR3, the DNA is TGTGCCAGCAGGGGCCCCCAAACTAGCTCCTACAATGAGCAGTTCTTC. The chain couples TRBV27 to TRBJ2-1, with a tentative D call TRBD2 (5 bases). The V gene's germline CDR1 is MNHEY and CDR2 SMNVEV (reference sequence). The V gene lost 6 bases and the J gene lost 0 bases, with 15 bases spanning the gap. CDR3 size: 16 residues.

The sample holds many counts of this clonotype. V and J are TRBV29-1 and TRBJ2-1; TRBD1 matches 9 bases. The CDR3 consists of 13 residues. The ends lost 8 bases at V and 3 bases at J; junction bases unmatched: 5. Germline V lookup: CDR1 SQVTM, CDR2 ANQGSEA. CDR3 residues: CSTRTGDYNEQFF. For the CDR3, the DNA is TGCAGCACCCGGACAGGGGACTACAATGAGCAGTTCTTC.